The TCR beta chain under discussion was sequenced for a study of CD8+CD57+ T cells in acquired aplastic anemia. Study findings and constraints: Common to patients and controls were roughly 30 CD8+ CDR3 sequences.

This clonotype was observed at least ten times. Antigen specificity is unknown. CDR3 and TCR beta VDJ profiling relied on genomic DNA as the template. MiXCR was run by TCRdb on the reads, yielding one entry per CDR3 protein. Of approximately 200,000 distinct CDR3 sequences in the sample, roughly 57% are singletons; the top ten hold less than 30%. Trimming cost V 3 bases and J 1 base, with 10 bases left between them. The CDR3 is made up of 13 amino acids. Germline CDR1 is DFQATT and CDR2 is SNEGSKA (reference sequence). Material: sorted CD4+, CD8+, or CD8+CD57+ T cells (not recorded which) from PBMCs. The V gene is TRBV20-1, the J gene TRBJ2-7; D is unresolved. This TCR derives from a human donor in good health. The CDR3 DNA follows: TGCAGTGCTAGGGGTCTTTCGTCCTACGAGCAGTACTTC. Amino acid sequence: CSARGLSSYEQYF.